Given below is one T cell receptor beta chain in context. The antigen is not known. Libraries for TCR beta were made by quantitative 5'-RACE with molecular barcodes. TCRdb used MiXCR to reprocess the 5' RACE reads, holding one entry per CDR3 protein. Of roughly 450,000 distinct CDR3 sequences listed, 25% to 30% are singletons. This specimen comes from a study of CD8 T cells in ankylosing spondylitis. Study-level findings and limits: In ankylosing spondylitis blood, a motif of about eight highly homologous TCR beta variants appeared characteristic. Disease-associated clonotypes exhibited CD8+ identity and were relatively infrequent in peripheral blood.

This clonotype originated in a male donor with ankylosing spondylitis. Sequenced material: blood, either unsorted or a sorted T cell fraction (not recorded which).

The DNA of the CDR3 is TGTGCCAGCAGCGCCTCAGCGGCCCCCAAAAACATTCAGTACTTC. It specifies CASSASAAPKNIQYF. V gene TRBV9 combines with J gene TRBJ2-4; perhaps TRBD2 as D (5 bases). Trimming pared 3 bases from V and 2 bases from J, leaving 12 bases between. The CDR3 extends over 15 amino acids. Germline V gene lookup returns CDR1 SGDLS and CDR2 YYNGEE.